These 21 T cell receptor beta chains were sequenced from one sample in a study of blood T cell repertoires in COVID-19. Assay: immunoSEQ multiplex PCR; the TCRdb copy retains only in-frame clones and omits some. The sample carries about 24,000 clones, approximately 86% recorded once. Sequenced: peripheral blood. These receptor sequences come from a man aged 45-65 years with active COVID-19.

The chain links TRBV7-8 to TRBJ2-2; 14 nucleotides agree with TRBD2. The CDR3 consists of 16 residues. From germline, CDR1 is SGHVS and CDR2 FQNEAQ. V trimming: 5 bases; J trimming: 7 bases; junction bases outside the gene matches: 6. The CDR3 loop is CASSTGTSGRLGELFF. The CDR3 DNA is TGTGCCAGCAGCACCGGGACTAGCGGGAGACTCGGGGAGCTGTTTTTT.

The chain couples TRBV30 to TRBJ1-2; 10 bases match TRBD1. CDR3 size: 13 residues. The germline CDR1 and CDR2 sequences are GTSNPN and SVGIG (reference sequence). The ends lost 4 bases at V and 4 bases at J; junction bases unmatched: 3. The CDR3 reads CAWTGTGAYGYTF. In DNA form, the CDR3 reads TGTGCCTGGACCGGGACAGGGGCCTATGGCTACACCTTC.

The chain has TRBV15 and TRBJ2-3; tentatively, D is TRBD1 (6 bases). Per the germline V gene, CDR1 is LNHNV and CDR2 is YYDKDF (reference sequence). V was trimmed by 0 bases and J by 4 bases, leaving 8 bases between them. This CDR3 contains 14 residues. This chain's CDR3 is CATSRDTGPDTQYF. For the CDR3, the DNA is TGTGCCACCAGCAGAGACACAGGGCCAGATACGCAGTATTTT. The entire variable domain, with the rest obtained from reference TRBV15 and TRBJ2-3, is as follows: DAMVIQNPRYQVTQFGKPVTLSCSQTLNHNVMYWYQQKSSQAPKLLFHYYDKDFNNEADTPDNFQSRRPNTSFCFLDIRSPGLGDTAMYLCATSRDTGPDTQYFGPGTRLTVL.

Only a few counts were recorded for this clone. For the CDR3, the DNA is TGCAGCGTCCCCGACCGGCGGGGTAATTCGGCTTTCTTT. It is translated as CSVPDRRGNSAFF. V usage is TRBV29-1 and J usage is TRBJ1-1, with no clear D. The CDR3 is 13 residues long. Deletions cut 6 bases from V and 11 bases from J, with 22 bases between. Germline CDR1 reads SQVTM; CDR2 reads ANQGSEA.

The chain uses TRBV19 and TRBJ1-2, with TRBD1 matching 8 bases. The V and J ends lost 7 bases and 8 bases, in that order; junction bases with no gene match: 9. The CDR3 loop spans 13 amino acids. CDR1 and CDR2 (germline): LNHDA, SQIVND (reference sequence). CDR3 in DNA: TGTGCCAGTAATGGACAGGGAGGCGGCGGCTACACCTTC. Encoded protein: CASNGQGGGGYTF.

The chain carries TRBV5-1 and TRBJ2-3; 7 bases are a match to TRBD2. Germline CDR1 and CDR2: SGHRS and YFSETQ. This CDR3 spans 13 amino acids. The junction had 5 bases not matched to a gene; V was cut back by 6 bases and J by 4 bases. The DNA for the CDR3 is TGCGCCAGCACGGTAGGGAGGGCAGATACGCAGTATTTT. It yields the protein CASTVGRADTQYF.

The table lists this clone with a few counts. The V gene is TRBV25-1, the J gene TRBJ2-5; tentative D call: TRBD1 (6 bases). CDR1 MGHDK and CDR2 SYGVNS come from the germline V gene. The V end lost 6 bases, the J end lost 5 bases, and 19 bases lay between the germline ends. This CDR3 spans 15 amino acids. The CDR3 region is CASSYRATGSETQYF. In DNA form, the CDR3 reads TGTGCCAGCAGCTACCGCGCAACAGGGTCGGAGACCCAGTACTTC.

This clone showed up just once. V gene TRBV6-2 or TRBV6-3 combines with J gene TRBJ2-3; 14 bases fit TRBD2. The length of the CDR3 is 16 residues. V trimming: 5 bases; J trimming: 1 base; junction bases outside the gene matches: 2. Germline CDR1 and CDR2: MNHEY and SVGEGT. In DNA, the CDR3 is TGTGCCAGCAGTCAGGGACTAGCGGGGGGCACAGATACGCAGTATTTT. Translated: CASSQGLAGGTDTQYF.

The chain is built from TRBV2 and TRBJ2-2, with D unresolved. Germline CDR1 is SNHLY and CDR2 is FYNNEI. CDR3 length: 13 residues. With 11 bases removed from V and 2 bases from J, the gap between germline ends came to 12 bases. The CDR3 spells CALSERNTGELFF. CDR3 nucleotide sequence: TGTGCCCTATCCGAACGAAACACCGGGGAGCTGTTTTTT. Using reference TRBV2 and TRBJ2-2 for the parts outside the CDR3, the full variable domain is EPEVTQTPSHQVTQMGQEVILRCVPISNHLYFYWYRQILGQKVEFLVSFYNNEISEKSEIFDDQFSVERPDGSNFTLKIRSTKLEDSAMYFCALSERNTGELFFGEGSRLTVL.

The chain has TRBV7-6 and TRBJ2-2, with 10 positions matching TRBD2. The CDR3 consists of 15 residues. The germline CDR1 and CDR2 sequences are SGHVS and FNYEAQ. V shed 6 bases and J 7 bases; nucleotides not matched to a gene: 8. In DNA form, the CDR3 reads TGTGCCAGCAGTCTCCTAGCGGGAGAGAACGGGGAGCTGTTTTTT. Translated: CASSLLAGENGELFF.

The CDR3 spells CASSLSTQLAGGPSSYNEQFF. The CDR3 DNA reads as TGTGCCAGCAGCCTCAGCACTCAACTAGCGGGGGGCCCAAGCTCCTACAATGAGCAGTTCTTC. V usage is TRBV7-6 and J usage is TRBJ2-1; 12 bases align to TRBD2. The germline V gene has CDR1 SGHVS and CDR2 FNYEAQ. The CDR3 contains 21 residues. V dropped 5 bases and J dropped 0; count of bases not matched to a gene: 17.

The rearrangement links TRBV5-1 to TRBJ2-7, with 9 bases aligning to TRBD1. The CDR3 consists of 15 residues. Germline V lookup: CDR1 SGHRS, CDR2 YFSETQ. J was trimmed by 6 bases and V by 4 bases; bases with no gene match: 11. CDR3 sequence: CASSESGTGKREQYF. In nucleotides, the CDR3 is TGCGCCAGCAGCGAGTCCGGGACAGGGAAGCGCGAGCAGTACTTC.

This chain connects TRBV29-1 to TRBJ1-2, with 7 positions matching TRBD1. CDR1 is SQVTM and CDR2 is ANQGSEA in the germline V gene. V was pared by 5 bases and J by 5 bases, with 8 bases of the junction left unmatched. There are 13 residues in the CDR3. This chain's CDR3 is CSVKRQGWYGYTF. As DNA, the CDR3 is TGCAGCGTTAAGAGACAGGGCTGGTATGGCTACACCTTC.

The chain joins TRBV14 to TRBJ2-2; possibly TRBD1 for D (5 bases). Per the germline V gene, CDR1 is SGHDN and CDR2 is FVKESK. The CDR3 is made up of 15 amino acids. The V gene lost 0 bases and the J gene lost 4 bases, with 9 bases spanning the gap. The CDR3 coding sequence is TGTGCCAGCAGCCAAGACAGGGTGAGCACCGGGGAGCTGTTTTTT. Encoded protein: CASSQDRVSTGELFF.

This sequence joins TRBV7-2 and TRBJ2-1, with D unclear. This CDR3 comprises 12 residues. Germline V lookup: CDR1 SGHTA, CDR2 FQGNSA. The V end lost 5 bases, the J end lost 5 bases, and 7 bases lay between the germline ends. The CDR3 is CASSQTNNEQFF. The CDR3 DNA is TGTGCCAGCAGCCAAACTAACAATGAGCAGTTCTTC.

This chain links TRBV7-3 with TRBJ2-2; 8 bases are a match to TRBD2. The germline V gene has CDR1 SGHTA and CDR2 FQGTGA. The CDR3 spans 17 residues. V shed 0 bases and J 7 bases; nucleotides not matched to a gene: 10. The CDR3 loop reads CASSLTPRSGSGGELFF. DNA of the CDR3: TGTGCCAGCAGCTTAACGCCGAGGAGCGGGAGCGGCGGGGAGCTGTTTTTT. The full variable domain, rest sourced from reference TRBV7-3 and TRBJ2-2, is GAGVSQTPSNKVTEKGKYVELRCDPISGHTALYWYRQSLGQGPEFLIYFQGTGAADDSGLPNDRFFAVRPEGSVSTLKIQRTERGDSAVYLCASSLTPRSGSGGELFFGEGSRLTVL.

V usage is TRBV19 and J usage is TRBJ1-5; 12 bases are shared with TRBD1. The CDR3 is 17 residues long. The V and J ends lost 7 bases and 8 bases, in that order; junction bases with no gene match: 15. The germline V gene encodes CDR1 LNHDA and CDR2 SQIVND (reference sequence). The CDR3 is CASNPTPGTGGWEPQHF. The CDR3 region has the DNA TGTGCCAGTAACCCCACCCCCGGGACAGGGGGCTGGGAGCCCCAGCATTTT. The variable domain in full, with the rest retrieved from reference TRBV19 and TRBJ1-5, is DGGITQSPKYLFRKEGQNVTLSCEQNLNHDAMYWYRQDPGQGLRLIYYSQIVNDFQKGDIAEGYSVSREKKESFPLTVTSAQKNPTAFYLCASNPTPGTGGWEPQHFGDGTRLSIL.

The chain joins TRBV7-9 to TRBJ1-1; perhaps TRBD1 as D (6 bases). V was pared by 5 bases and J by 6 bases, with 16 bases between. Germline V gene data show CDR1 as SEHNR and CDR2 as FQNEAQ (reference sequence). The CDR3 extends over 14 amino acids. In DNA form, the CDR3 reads TGTGCCAGCAGCACCACAGGGATTTTCGCTGAAGCTTTCTTT. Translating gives CASSTTGIFAEAFF. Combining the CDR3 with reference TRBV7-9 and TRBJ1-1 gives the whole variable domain DTGVSQNPRHKITKRGQNVTFRCDPISEHNRLYWYRQTLGQGPEFLTYFQNEAQLEKSRLLSDRFSAERPKGSFSTLEIQRTEQGDSAMYLCASSTTGIFAEAFFGQGTRLTVV.

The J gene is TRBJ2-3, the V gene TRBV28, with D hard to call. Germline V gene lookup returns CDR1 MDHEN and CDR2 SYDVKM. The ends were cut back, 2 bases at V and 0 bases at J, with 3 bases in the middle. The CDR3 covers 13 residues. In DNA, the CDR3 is TGTGCCAGCAGTTTACCTAGCACAGATACGCAGTATTTT. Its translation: CASSLPSTDTQYF.

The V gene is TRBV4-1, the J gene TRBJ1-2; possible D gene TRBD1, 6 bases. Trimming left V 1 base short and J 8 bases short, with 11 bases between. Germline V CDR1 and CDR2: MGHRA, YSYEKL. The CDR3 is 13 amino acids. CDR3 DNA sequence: TGCGCCAGCAGCCAAGGGTCAGGGGAGGGCTACACCTTC. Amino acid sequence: CASSQGSGEGYTF.

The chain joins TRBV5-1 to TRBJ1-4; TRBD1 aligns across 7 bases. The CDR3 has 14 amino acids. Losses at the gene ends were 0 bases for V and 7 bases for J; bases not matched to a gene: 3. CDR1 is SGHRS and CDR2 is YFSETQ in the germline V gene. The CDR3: CASSLGQGGEKLFF. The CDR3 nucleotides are TGCGCCAGCAGCTTGGGACAGGGTGGTGAAAAACTGTTTTTT. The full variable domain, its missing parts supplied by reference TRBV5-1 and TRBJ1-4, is KAGVTQTPRYLIKTRGQQVTLSCSPISGHRSVSWYQQTPGQGLQFLFEYFSETQRNKGNFPGRFSGRQFSNSRSEMNVSTLELGDSALYLCASSLGQGGEKLFFGSGTQLSVL.